This T cell receptor (beta chain) was recorded in a study of blood T cells in healthy people across ages. Findings and caveats of the study: The study found more naive CD4+ cells and higher diversity in long-lived than aged donors.

Together with a sample-barcoded 5' primer, a J-beta primer mix was included in a second PCR lasting about 7 to 11 cycles. TCRdb used MiXCR to reprocess the 5' RACE reads, holding one entry per CDR3 protein. The sample has hundreds of thousands of distinct CDR3 sequences; around a quarter are singletons. As for this clonotype: Its antigen is undetermined.

This CDR3 region has 13 residues. Trimming left V 6 bases short and J 3 bases short, with 12 bases between. The same specimen was also included in a second study, on T cells of mothers and their children.

The sequence was obtained from a boy younger than 10 in good health. Sequencing was done on a sample of blood. The rearrangement joins TRBV12-3 or TRBV12-4 to TRBJ2-7; no reliable D call. The CDR3 spells CASSYSPFYEQYF. The CDR3 DNA is TGTGCCAGCAGCTACTCCCCTTTCTACGAGCAGTACTTC.